Reported below is one T cell receptor beta chain. Using immunoSEQ multiplex PCR, the repertoire was profiled, and TCRdb retains in-frame clones only, with some absent. The sample contains 250,000 to 300,000 clones, roughly 87% of which appear only once. Participant age was roughly 18 to 89 years, and participants resided in fewer than 25 US areas. Participants' own reports of clinical history determined their cohort assignment. The data were obtained in a study of blood T cell repertoires in COVID-19. The wider study: COVID-19 samples, acute and convalescent, were from the United States, Italy and Spain.

Sequencing input: PBMCs or T cells enriched from blood (not recorded which). The receptor's source is a woman aged 25 to 39 who had recovered from COVID-19.

In DNA form, the CDR3 reads TGCAGTGCTAGTCGGCGGGAGGCCTACGAGCAGTACTTC. Translating gives CSASRREAYEQYF. V is TRBV20-1 and J is TRBJ2-7; TRBD2 aligns across 8 bases. Trimming took 3 bases from V and 2 from J; bases not matched to a gene: 3. The CDR3 runs 13 residues. Germline V gene data show CDR1 as DFQATT and CDR2 as SNEGSKA (reference sequence).